Presented here are 31 T cell receptor beta chains from one specimen sequenced in a study of graft-versus-host responses after intestinal transplantation. Assay used: immunoSEQ multiplex PCR; TCRdb lists only in-frame clones, some missing. The table has roughly 38,000 clones, 85% to 95% seen once. Their cognate antigens are unknown. The sample in question was unstimulated CD8+ T cells sorted from spleen or lymph node cells, obtained before transplant. The receptors stem from a human donor who was the organ donor for an intestinal transplant.

The chain's CDR3 is CASSPTGTDTQYF. In DNA form, the CDR3 reads TGTGCCAGCAGCCCCACAGGCACAGATACGCAGTATTTT. This sequence joins TRBV27 and TRBJ2-3, with no clear D. This CDR3 contains 13 residues. V lost 6 bases and J 1 base, leaving 8 bases between the germline ends. Germline CDR1 MNHEY, CDR2 SMNVEV (reference sequence).

The chain uses TRBV27 and TRBJ2-1; D call uncertain. Germline CDR1 is MNHEY and CDR2 is SMNVEV (reference sequence). The CDR3 loop spans 14 amino acids. Between the trimmed V and J ends, which lost 6 bases and 0 bases, there was a span of 9 bases. Here the CDR3 reads CASRKMSSYNEQFF. CDR3 in DNA: TGTGCCAGCAGGAAAATGAGCTCCTACAATGAGCAGTTCTTC.

A remark on this clone: The sample contains more than one DNA sequence encoding this CDR3. This sequence joins TRBV5-1 and TRBJ1-5; D is unresolved. Deletions cut 0 bases from V and 4 bases from J, with 5 bases between. CDR1 and CDR2 from the germline V gene are SGHRS and YFSETQ. This CDR3 is built from 13 residues. The CDR3, as DNA: TGCGCCAGCAGCTTGGTGGGTAATCAGCCCCAGCATTTT. It is translated as CASSLVGNQPQHF.

V and J are TRBV9 and TRBJ2-2; 7 nucleotides align to TRBD1. V dropped 3 bases and J dropped 5; count of bases not matched to a gene: 7. Germline lookup yields CDR1 SGDLS and CDR2 YYNGEE. The length of the CDR3 is 15 residues. CDR3 protein: CASSEGAARTGELFF. The CDR3 coding sequence is TGTGCCAGCAGCGAGGGGGCAGCTAGAACCGGGGAGCTGTTTTTT.

This clone was detected only once. The chain has TRBV6-5 and TRBJ1-4; a weak D match, TRBD1 (6 bases). The CDR3 has 14 amino acids. Germline V gene sequence: CDR1 MNHEY, CDR2 SVGAGI. The germline V and J ends were trimmed by 5 bases and 4 bases, with 11 bases remaining between them. The chain's CDR3 is CASSRTANNEKLFF. As DNA, the CDR3 is TGTGCCAGCAGTCGGACAGCGAATAATGAAAAACTGTTTTTT.

CDR3 loop: CASRMTGDYEQYF. The CDR3 nucleotides read TGTGCCAGTAGGATGACAGGGGACTACGAGCAGTACTTC. The chain carries TRBV19 and TRBJ2-7; 8 bases line up with TRBD1. There are 13 residues in the CDR3. Germline V lookup: CDR1 LNHDA, CDR2 SQIVND (reference sequence). V gave up 6 bases and J gave up 3 bases; unmatched junction bases: 4.

The table lists this clone with a count of one. The chain carries TRBV30 and TRBJ1-2, with no clear D. The CDR3 is made up of 15 amino acids. Between the trimmed V and J ends, which lost 3 bases and 2 bases, there was a span of 16 bases. CDR1 and CDR2 from the germline V gene are GTSNPN and SVGIG (reference sequence). Here the CDR3 reads CAWSLGTAGNYGYTF. In DNA, the CDR3 is TGTGCCTGGAGCTTAGGCACGGCAGGAAACTATGGCTACACCTTC.

As concerns this clone: This specimen includes other DNA sequences encoding the same CDR3. The V and J genes are TRBV28 and TRBJ2-4; D tentatively reads TRBD1 or TRBD2 (5 bases each). The CDR3 totals 17 residues. V was cut by 2 bases and J by 0 bases, with 14 bases left in between. Germline CDR1 MDHEN, CDR2 SYDVKM. CDR3 in DNA: TGTGCCAGCAGTTTAACTCCAGGGACCCTAGCCAAAAACATTCAGTACTTC. As protein: CASSLTPGTLAKNIQYF.

The V and J genes are TRBV5-4 and TRBJ2-2, with D hard to call. This CDR3 has 15 residues. CDR1 is SGHNT and CDR2 is YYREEE in the germline V gene (reference sequence). V lost 2 bases and J lost 0, with 8 bases in between. The CDR3 sequence: CASSFRTANTGELFF. The CDR3 DNA reads as TGTGCCAGCAGCTTCCGGACGGCGAACACCGGGGAGCTGTTTTTT.

This chain links TRBV4-3 with TRBJ2-7; D call uncertain. Germline lookup yields CDR1 LGHNA and CDR2 YSLEER. This CDR3 is 13 amino acids long. Trimming removed 1 base from V and 5 bases from J, with 9 bases in between. The CDR3 DNA sequence: TGCGCCAGCAGCCAAGGCCTAGAAGACGAGCAGTACTTC. As protein: CASSQGLEDEQYF.

The rearrangement links TRBV27 to TRBJ2-3; 8 bases fit TRBD2. Germline V gene lookup returns CDR1 MNHEY and CDR2 SMNVEV (reference sequence). The CDR3 length is 14 residues. J gave up 7 bases and V 3 bases, and 6 bases lay outside the gene matches. The DNA for the CDR3 is TGTGCCAGCAGTTTCGGGCTAGCGGGTTATACGCAGTATTTT. This codes for CASSFGLAGYTQYF.

This rearrangement joins TRBV28 to TRBJ2-1, with no clear D. Trimming cost V 6 bases and J 6 bases, with 21 bases left between them. This CDR3 has 16 amino acids. Germline V gene data show CDR1 as MDHEN and CDR2 as SYDVKM. CDR3 nucleotide sequence: TGTGCCAGCAGCCCGTCAGTGGTCGTCGCGGTCAATGAGCAGTTCTTC. Translation: CASSPSVVVAVNEQFF.

The chain uses TRBV6-6 and TRBJ2-5; 8 bases line up with TRBD2. This CDR3 contains 16 residues. Unmatched junction bases numbered 9, after V lost 1 base and J lost 5 bases. The germline gives CDR1 MNHNY, CDR2 SVGAGI (reference sequence). The CDR3 here is CASSYFGRAGWETQYF. The CDR3 DNA follows: TGTGCCAGCAGTTACTTCGGGAGGGCGGGGTGGGAGACCCAGTACTTC.

This chain joins TRBV9 and TRBJ2-3, with D perhaps matching TRBD2 (5 bases). V lost 3 bases and J 3 bases, leaving 17 bases between the germline ends. Germline V gene sequence: CDR1 SGDLS, CDR2 YYNGEE. This CDR3 has 16 amino acids. The CDR3 region is CASSASDSDGTDTQYF. Here the CDR3 DNA reads TGTGCCAGCAGCGCCTCGGACTCCGACGGGACAGATACGCAGTATTTT. The full variable domain, rest sourced from reference TRBV9 and TRBJ2-3, is DSGVTQTPKHLITATGQRVTLRCSPRSGDLSVYWYQQSLDQGLQFLIQYYNGEERAKGNILERFSAQQFPDLHSELNLSSLELGDSALYFCASSASDSDGTDTQYFGPGTRLTVL.

This sequence joins TRBV4-1 and TRBJ2-7, with 8 bases fitting TRBD2. Trimming took 2 bases from V and 3 from J; bases not matched to a gene: 9. CDR3 length: 16 residues. Germline V CDR1 and CDR2: MGHRA, YSYEKL. The DNA of the CDR3 is TGCGCCAGCAGCCAAATTGTGGCAGCGGGAGACTACGAGCAGTACTTC. This sequence encodes CASSQIVAAGDYEQYF.

V and J are TRBV6-6 and TRBJ2-5, with 8 bases matching TRBD2. V lost 1 base and J lost 5; bases outside the gene matches: 9. CDR1 is MNHNY, CDR2 SVGAGI, per germline (reference sequence). This CDR3 contains 16 residues. DNA for the CDR3: TGTGCCAGCAGTTACTTCGGGAGGGCGTGGTGGGAGACCCAGTACTTC. This translates into CASSYFGRAWWETQYF.

The CDR3 sequence: CASSFRGGELFF. CDR3 bases: TGTGCCAGCAGCTTTAGAGGCGGGGAGCTGTTTTTT. The V gene is TRBV9, the J gene TRBJ2-2, with D uncertain. The CDR3 extends over 12 amino acids. From germline, CDR1 is SGDLS and CDR2 YYNGEE. The V gene lost 4 bases and the J gene lost 7 bases, with 8 bases spanning the gap.

The J gene is TRBJ2-5, the V gene TRBV27; D is ambiguous. With 2 bases removed from V and 4 bases from J, the gap between germline ends came to 5 bases. CDR1 MNHEY and CDR2 SMNVEV come from the germline V gene (reference sequence). The CDR3 sequence is 12 residues long. The CDR3 loop is CASSLRRETQYF. The DNA of the CDR3 is TGTGCCAGCAGTTTAAGACGAGAGACCCAGTACTTC.

The chain couples TRBV4-1 to TRBJ2-7; D may be TRBD2 (6 bases). Deletions cut 4 bases from V and 7 bases from J, with 14 bases between. Germline CDR1 MGHRA, CDR2 YSYEKL. CDR3 size: 13 residues. The CDR3 reads CASSPKWGGEQYF. The CDR3 nucleotides are TGCGCCAGCAGCCCCAAGTGGGGAGGTGAGCAGTACTTC.

V is TRBV6-5 and J is TRBJ2-1; D remains unclear. Trimming pared 1 base from V and 7 bases from J, leaving 5 bases between. Germline V gene sequence: CDR1 MNHEY, CDR2 SVGAGI. The CDR3 has 12 residues. For the CDR3, the DNA is TGTGCCAGCAGTTACTGGAGAAATGAGCAGTTCTTC. This codes for CASSYWRNEQFF.

The genes are TRBV13 and TRBJ2-5; D is undetermined. Germline assignment: CDR1 PRHDT and CDR2 FYEKMQ (reference sequence). The CDR3 covers 13 residues. Trimming left V 5 bases short and J 5 bases short, with 12 bases between. The CDR3 sequence: CASSSPLRETQYF. Here the CDR3 DNA reads TGTGCCAGCAGCAGCCCCCTTCGGGAGACCCAGTACTTC.

V is TRBV5-4 and J is TRBJ2-7; 11 nucleotides line up with TRBD1. Unmatched junction bases numbered 3, after V lost 4 bases and J lost 0 bases. The CDR3 sequence is 15 residues long. Germline CDR1 is SGHNT and CDR2 is YYREEE (reference sequence). The CDR3 bases are TGTGCCAGCAGCCTTGGGACAGGGGGCTCCTACGAGCAGTACTTC. It is translated as CASSLGTGGSYEQYF. Filled out from reference TRBV5-4 and TRBJ2-7, the complete variable domain reads ETGVTQSPTHLIKTRGQQVTLRCSSQSGHNTVSWYQQALGQGPQFIFQYYREEENGRGNFPPRFSGLQFPNYSSELNVNALELDDSALYLCASSLGTGGSYEQYFGPGTRLTVT.

V usage is TRBV7-2 and J usage is TRBJ2-1; D is unclear. Germline CDR1 is SGHTA and CDR2 is FQGNSA. The CDR3 covers 15 residues. Trimming removed 10 bases from V and 0 bases from J, with 16 bases in between. CDR3 region: CATLGYPSSYNEQFF. The CDR3 DNA is TGTGCCACCTTGGGGTACCCGAGCTCCTACAATGAGCAGTTCTTC.

This CDR3 reads CATSRGEDYEQYF. The CDR3 DNA reads TGTGCCACCAGCAGAGGAGAGGACTACGAGCAGTACTTC. The V gene is TRBV15, the J gene TRBJ2-7; the D is unclear. The CDR3 extends over 13 amino acids. V was cut by 1 base and J by 3 bases, with 7 bases left in between. CDR1 and CDR2 from the germline V gene are LNHNV and YYDKDF (reference sequence).

J is TRBJ1-2 and V is TRBV19, with 8 bases lining up with TRBD1. CDR1 is LNHDA, CDR2 SQIVND, per germline (reference sequence). This CDR3 spans 15 amino acids. With 7 bases clipped from V and 4 bases from J, the junction kept 11 bases outside the gene matches. The CDR3 sequence: CASTLTGEKGYGYTF. The CDR3 nucleotides are TGTGCCAGTACTCTGACAGGGGAGAAGGGCTATGGCTACACCTTC.

The CDR3 loop is CASSFGSSYNEQFF. In nucleotides, the CDR3 is TGTGCCAGCAGCTTTGGGAGCTCCTACAATGAGCAGTTCTTC. The chain recombines TRBV11-3 with TRBJ2-1; a possible D gene is TRBD2 (5 bases). The V gene's germline CDR1 is SGHNT and CDR2 YENEEA. V gave up 3 bases and J gave up 0 bases, with 6 bases separating them. The CDR3 runs 14 residues.

The chain joins TRBV5-5 to TRBJ1-5; D is unclear. V lost 0 bases and J 4 bases, leaving 5 bases between the germline ends. The CDR3 consists of 13 residues. Looked up from germline, CDR1 is SGHKS and CDR2 is YYEKEE (reference sequence). This CDR3 is CASSLGTNQPQHF. CDR3 DNA: TGTGCCAGCAGCTTGGGAACTAATCAGCCCCAGCATTTT.

The CDR3 bases are TGTGCCAGCAGCGACCCGGGACTAGCGGCCGGGGAGCTGTTTTTT. As protein: CASSDPGLAAGELFF. The chain uses TRBV9 and TRBJ2-2, with 11 nucleotides matching TRBD2. This CDR3 spans 15 amino acids. The ends lost 3 bases at V and 6 bases at J; junction bases unmatched: 4. Germline CDR1 and CDR2: SGDLS and YYNGEE.

The J gene is TRBJ1-5, the V gene TRBV5-6; D remains unclear. This CDR3 has 13 amino acids. Trimming pared 3 bases from V and 5 bases from J, leaving 9 bases between. Germline-derived CDR1 and CDR2 are SGHDT and YYEEEE. The CDR3 DNA reads TGTGCCAGCAGCTCGGGAACCCATCAGCCCCAGCATTTT. Translation: CASSSGTHQPQHF. Drawing the rest from reference TRBV5-6 and TRBJ1-5, the complete variable domain is DAGVTQSPTHLIKTRGQQVTLRCSPKSGHDTVSWYQQALGQGPQFIFQYYEEEERQRGNFPDRFSGHQFPNYSSELNVNALLLGDSALYLCASSSGTHQPQHFGDGTRLSIL.

The chain employs TRBV28 and TRBJ1-1; 10 nucleotides align to TRBD1. Germline V gene data show CDR1 as MDHEN and CDR2 as SYDVKM. Losses at the gene ends were 4 bases for V and 6 bases for J; bases not matched to a gene: 11. CDR3 length: 16 amino acids. The CDR3 loop reads CASSSSPGQGFPEAFF. In DNA form, the CDR3 reads TGTGCCAGCAGTTCATCACCGGGACAGGGGTTTCCTGAAGCTTTCTTT.

J is TRBJ1-1 and V is TRBV9; D perhaps matches TRBD1 (6 bases). With 0 bases removed from V and 5 bases from J, the gap between germline ends came to 11 bases. This CDR3 contains 14 residues. Germline V CDR1 and CDR2: SGDLS, YYNGEE. The CDR3 spells CASSVGGGETEAFF. The DNA for the CDR3 is TGTGCCAGCAGCGTAGGAGGGGGGGAGACTGAAGCTTTCTTT.